This T cell receptor beta chain was identified in a study of post-analysis software for immune sequencing data (dated by TCRdb to between 2014 and 2017). As for the study more broadly: Relapsing-remitting, secondary progressive and progressive-relapsing multiple sclerosis were recorded as disease courses, and subtype annotation was lacking for some patients. Patient repertoires were compared against around twelve previously published healthy control repertoires from donors aged roughly 6 to 26 years. A subset of samples was prepared in parallel using single-end sample barcoding, then pooled and co-amplified after Illumina adapter ligation.

This clonotype was observed at least ten times. Its binding antigen is unknown. No base qualities exist here, and no much larger clone lies one base off it. The CDR3 spans 13 residues, from the cysteine through the phenylalanine. The kept DNA is CDR3 alone, 39 bases in frame from the first base. V is shortened by 5 bases, J by 3 bases, and the region joining them spans 10 bases. CDR1 and CDR2, per the germline V gene, are MNHEY and SVGAGI. Library construction relied on PCR. Sequencing relied on an Illumina HiSeq 2500. Unique molecular identifiers were incorporated into TCR beta cDNA libraries to reduce PCR and sequencing biases. Every 1 to 10 million input T cells yielded 500,000 or so cDNA molecules, meaning each molecule approximated one T cell. The patient libraries were prepared and sequenced with the same protocol used for the earlier healthy control dataset. Within a given batch, samples were prepared together, multiplexed and sequenced on the same HiSeq lane. The study's processing was this. MIGEC handled the raw barcoded reads, throwing out single-read molecular identifier groups before consensus assembly and CDR3 extraction. VDJtools was used for post-analysis of the clonotype tables, with diversity normalized by down-sampling every dataset to the smallest sample size. Repertoire overlap clustering matched CDR3 amino acid but not nucleotide sequences to correct batch-related cross-sample contamination. In TCRdb, the public reads were trimmed at Q25 with fastp and aligned with MiXCR, with productive beta chains retained. For every CDR3 protein sequence, its rows merge into one entry that carries the most common genes and DNA. TCRdb, not the original authors, processed these V and J calls. This sample lists some 240,000 distinct CDR3 sequences; roughly a third were detected once. 4% to 6% of the sample lies in the top ten.

The paper's findings and limits, for the study overall: Compared with controls, multiple sclerosis patients had significantly lower normalized Chao1 diversity, a finding suggesting substantial peripheral T-cell clonal expansion. The control group was slightly older than the multiple sclerosis patient group. Patients showed significantly higher frequencies than controls for several TRBV segments, among them TRBV5-6, TRBV5-1 and TRBV20-1. Direct clustering with F measure revealed strong co-clustering of samples prepared in the same batch, which led to a batch-effect correction.

TCR beta repertoires were profiled from peripheral blood of about a dozen young patients with multiple sclerosis to demonstrate the VDJtools post-analysis software. Multiple sclerosis patients were children and adolescents aged about 6 to 16 years. The TCR originated in a girl aged 5-17 years with multiple sclerosis. The chain joins TRBV6-5 to TRBJ1-1; confidence is insufficient to name the D gene. The material sequenced was blood. The nucleotides are TGTGCCAGCAGTCCCCTGATGGACACTGAAGCTTTCTTT. It specifies CASSPLMDTEAFF.